This T cell receptor beta chain was captured by sequencing in a study of T cell clonotyping in hematopoietic cell transplantation. Whole-study findings and limits: After transplant, recipient diversity fell while pathologically expanded clonotypes grew through day 180.

On this clone: Antigen unknown.

Produced via immunoSEQ multiplex PCR; TCRdb's table is partial and in-frame only. Among fewer than 20,000 clones, about two thirds were seen once, and the ten largest hold around 9.9%. Input material: peripheral blood mononuclear cells. This sequence was found in a woman aged 55 to 70 in good health. Some clones in this sample may be carry-over from other donors' samples.

The DNA of the CDR3 is TGTGCCAGCAGTTTAACGGGCCAGGGCACCATATATTTT. It translates to CASSLTGQGTIYF. The chain uses TRBV27 and TRBJ1-3; possibly TRBD1 for D (5 bases). V was shortened by 2 bases and J by 9 bases, with 11 bases between the two germline ends. Germline loops: CDR1 MNHEY, CDR2 SMNVEV (reference sequence). This CDR3 has 13 amino acids.